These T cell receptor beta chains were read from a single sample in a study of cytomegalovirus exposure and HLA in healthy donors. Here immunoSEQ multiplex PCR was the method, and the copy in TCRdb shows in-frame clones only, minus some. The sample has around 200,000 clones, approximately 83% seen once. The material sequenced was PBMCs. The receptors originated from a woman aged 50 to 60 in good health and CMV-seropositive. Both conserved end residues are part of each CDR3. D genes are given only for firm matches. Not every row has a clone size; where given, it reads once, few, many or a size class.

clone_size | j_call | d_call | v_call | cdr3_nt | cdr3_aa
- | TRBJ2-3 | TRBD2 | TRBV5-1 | TGCGCCAGCAGCTTAGGGACTAGCGGGAGCACAGATACGCAGTATTTT | CASSLGTSGSTDTQYF
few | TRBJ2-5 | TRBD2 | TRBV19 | TGTGCCAGTAGTATAGGACTAGCGGGGTGGGAGACCCAGTACTTC | CASSIGLAGWETQYF
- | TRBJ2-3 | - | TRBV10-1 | TGCGCCAGCAGCCCGGGAACAGATACGCAGTATTTT | CASSPGTDTQYF
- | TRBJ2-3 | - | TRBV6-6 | TGTGTGGCCGGCAGGCCCCCAGATACGCAGTATTTT | CVAGRPPDTQYF
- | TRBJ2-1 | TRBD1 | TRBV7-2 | TGTGCCAGCAGCTTAGATTCCGGACAGGGTTACAATGAGCAGTTCTTC | CASSLDSGQGYNEQFF
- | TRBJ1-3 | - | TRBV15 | TGTGCCACCAGCAGTGACGGGTACACCATATATTTT | CATSSDGYTIYF
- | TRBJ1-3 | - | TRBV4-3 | TGCGCCAGCAGCCCAGACCTGAGGGTTTATGGAAACACCATATATTTT | CASSPDLRVYGNTIYF
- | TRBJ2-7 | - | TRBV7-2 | TGTGCCAGCAGCCTCTCCACAGGGAAAGTCTACGAGCAGTACTTC | CASSLSTGKVYEQYF
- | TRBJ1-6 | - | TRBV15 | TGTGCCACCAGCAGAGATCCCTCCAATTCACCCCTCCACTTT | CATSRDPSNSPLHF
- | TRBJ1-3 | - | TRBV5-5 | TGTGCCAGCAGCTTGGGGGGACTTGGTTCAGGAAACACCATATATTTT | CASSLGGLGSGNTIYF
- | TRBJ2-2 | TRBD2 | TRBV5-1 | TGCGCCAGCAGCTTGGTAGCGGGGACTTACACCGGGGAGCTGTTTTTT | CASSLVAGTYTGELFF
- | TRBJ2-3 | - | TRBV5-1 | TGCGCCAGCAGCTTGGATGATAGAGATACGCAGTATTTT | CASSLDDRDTQYF
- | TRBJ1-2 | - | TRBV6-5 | TGTGCCAGCAGTTTCCGCCCCGACAGTTTGAACTATGGCTACACCTTC | CASSFRPDSLNYGYTF
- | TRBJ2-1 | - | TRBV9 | TGTGCCAGCAGCGTCCGGGACACTTACAATGAGCAGTTCTTC | CASSVRDTYNEQFF
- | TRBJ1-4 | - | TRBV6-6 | TGTGCCAGCAGAATCCTACGGGAAAAACTGTTTTTT | CASRILREKLFF
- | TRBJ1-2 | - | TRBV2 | TGTGCCAGCAGTGCAGAGACAGGCCACTATGGCTACACCTTC | CASSAETGHYGYTF
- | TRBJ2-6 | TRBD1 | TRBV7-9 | TGTGCCAGCAGCTTATTAGGAGGGTGGACAGGGACCGGGGCCAACGTCCTGACTTTC | CASSLLGGWTGTGANVLTF
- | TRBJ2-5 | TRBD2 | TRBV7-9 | TGTTCCAGCAGCCTCAGGACTAGCGGGGTATCCCAAGAGACCCAGTACTTC | CSSSLRTSGVSQETQYF
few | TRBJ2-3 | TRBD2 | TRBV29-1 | TGCAGCGCCCTCGGGGGGAAAAACACAGATACGCAGTATTTT | CSALGGKNTDTQYF
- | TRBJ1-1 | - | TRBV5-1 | TGCGCCAGCAGCTTAGCGGGGGACACTGAAGCTTTCTTT | CASSLAGDTEAFF
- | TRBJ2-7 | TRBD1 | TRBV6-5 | TGTGCCAGCAGTTCTGGACAGGGCCCAGTCCACGAGCAGTACTTC | CASSSGQGPVHEQYF
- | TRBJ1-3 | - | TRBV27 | TGTGCCAGCTCCCCTCAGGGCGAAGTGGTAGGAAACACCATATATTTT | CASSPQGEVVGNTIYF
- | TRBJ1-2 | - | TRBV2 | TGTGCCAGCAGACCTCCGGGAGGCTGGGGCTACACCTTC | CASRPPGGWGYTF
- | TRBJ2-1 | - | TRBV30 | TGTGCCTGGAAGCGTCAACTGAATAGCCATGAGCAGTTCTTC | CAWKRQLNSHEQFF
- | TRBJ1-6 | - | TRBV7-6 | TGTGCCAGCAGCTTAGCGCGATCTAATTCACCCCTCCACTTT | CASSLARSNSPLHF
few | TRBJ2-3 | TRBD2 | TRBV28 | TGTGCCAGCAGTCAGGGACTAGCGGTTACGCAGTATTTT | CASSQGLAVTQYF
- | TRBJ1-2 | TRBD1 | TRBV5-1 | TGCGCCAGCAGCTTGGGGAGTGGCAGGGGGCACTATGGCTACACCTTC | CASSLGSGRGHYGYTF
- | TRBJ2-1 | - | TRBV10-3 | TGTGCCATCAGTGAAATGCTAGCCCCTACCGACAATGAGCAGTTCTTC | CAISEMLAPTDNEQFF
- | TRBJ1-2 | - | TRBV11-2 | TGTGCCAGCAGCTTCGACACGAACTATGGCTACACCTTC | CASSFDTNYGYTF
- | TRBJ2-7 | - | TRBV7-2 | TGTGCCAGCAGCTTAAGTACAGGGAACGAGCAGTACTTC | CASSLSTGNEQYF
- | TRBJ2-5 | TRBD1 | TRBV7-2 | TGTGCCAGCAGCTTCCAGACAGGGAGAGAGACCCAGTACTTC | CASSFQTGRETQYF
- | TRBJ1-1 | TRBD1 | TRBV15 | TGTGCCACCAGCCGGGACAGGATAAACACTGAAGCTTTCTTT | CATSRDRINTEAFF
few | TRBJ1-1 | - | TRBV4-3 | TGCGCCAGCAGCCAAGATCATACAACTGAAGCTTTCTTT | CASSQDHTTEAFF
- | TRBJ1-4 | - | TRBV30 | TGTGCCTGGAGTCAGGGAACTAATGAAAAACTGTTTTTT | CAWSQGTNEKLFF
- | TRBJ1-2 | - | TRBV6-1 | TGTGCCAGCAGCCCTAACCAAGGGGAACCCGGCTACACCTTC | CASSPNQGEPGYTF
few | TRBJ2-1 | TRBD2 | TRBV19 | TGTGCCAGTAGTACCGGGGGGGAAAATGAGCAGTTCTTC | CASSTGGENEQFF
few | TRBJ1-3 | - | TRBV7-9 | TGTGCCAGCAGCCCGGCCGGTCATACTACCGACACCATATATTTT | CASSPAGHTTDTIYF